One and the same sample provided the 11 T cell receptor beta chains below, sequenced in a study of T cell responses to AZD1222 COVID-19 vaccine. Profiling relied on immunoSEQ multiplex PCR, and the TCRdb table lists in-frame clones only, not all of them. The sample yields 18,000 or so clones, nearly 90% seen once. Source: peripheral blood, taken 28 days after the second AZD1222 dose. The receptors were gathered from an adult who received the AZD1222 COVID-19 vaccine.

The chain carries TRBV6-5 and TRBJ2-4, with 10 bases matching TRBD1. Germline CDR1 and CDR2: MNHEY and SVGAGI. The CDR3 has 14 amino acids. Trimming took 5 bases from V and 7 from J; bases not matched to a gene: 5. CDR3 sequence: CASSTRTGGNIQYF. CDR3 sequence (DNA): TGTGCCAGCAGTACCCGGACAGGGGGGAACATTCAGTACTTC.

This chain links TRBV6-1 with TRBJ2-4; possible D gene TRBD1, 5 bases. Trimming took off 3 bases at V and 6 bases at J, with 18 bases between the two ends. CDR1 is MNHNS, CDR2 SASEGT, per germline. The CDR3 extends over 16 amino acids. CDR3 sequence reads: CASSDGQPVMGNIQYF. CDR3 DNA sequence: TGTGCCAGCAGTGACGGACAACCGGTGATGGGAAACATTCAGTACTTC.

The chain links TRBV6-8 to TRBJ1-2; D uncertain. CDR1 is MNHGY and CDR2 is SAAAGT in the germline V gene. V was cut by 6 bases and J by 1 base, with 24 bases left in between. The CDR3 totals 18 residues. The CDR3 sequence: CASSHSRAPHLFNYGYTF. CDR3 coding DNA: TGTGCCAGCAGCCATTCAAGGGCCCCTCACCTTTTTAACTATGGCTACACCTTC.

V gene TRBV25-1 combines with J gene TRBJ2-3; TRBD2 aligns across 7 bases. The CDR3 totals 13 residues. The V gene's germline CDR1 is MGHDK and CDR2 SYGVNS. V was pared by 7 bases and J by 3 bases, with 4 bases of the junction left unmatched. CDR3 sequence: CASKQRETDTQYF. As DNA, the CDR3 is TGTGCCAGCAAGCAGCGGGAAACAGATACGCAGTATTTT.

V usage is TRBV3-1 (or the pseudogene TRBV3-2) and J usage is TRBJ1-5; 8 bases map to TRBD1. After removal of 1 base from V and 2 bases from J, the junction contained 1 base not matched to a gene. Per the germline V gene, CDR1 is LGHDT and CDR2 is YNNKEL (reference sequence). The CDR3 is 15 amino acids. CDR3 protein: CASSQGGQGNQPQHF. In DNA form, the CDR3 reads TGTGCCAGCAGCCAAGGGGGACAGGGCAATCAGCCCCAGCATTTT.

J is TRBJ1-2 and V is TRBV7-9, with D perhaps matching TRBD1 (5 bases). The V gene's germline CDR1 is SEHNR and CDR2 FQNEAQ (reference sequence). There are 14 residues in the CDR3. Trimming took off 1 base at V and 4 bases at J, with 10 bases between the two ends. The DNA of the CDR3 is TGTGCCAGCAGCTTAGGTGTCAGGGCCTATGGCTACACCTTC. This codes for CASSLGVRAYGYTF. The whole variable domain, remainder taken from reference TRBV7-9 and TRBJ1-2, is DTGVSQNPRHKITKRGQNVTFRCDPISEHNRLYWYRQTLGQGPEFLTYFQNEAQLEKSRLLSDRFSAERPKGSFSTLEIQRTEQGDSAMYLCASSLGVRAYGYTFGSGTRLTVV.

V gene TRBV5-1 combines with J gene TRBJ2-3; tentative D call: TRBD1 (5 bases). Trimming left V 7 bases short and J 0 bases short, with 12 bases between. This CDR3 contains 14 residues. Per the germline V gene, CDR1 is SGHRS and CDR2 is YFSETQ. CDR3 sequence reads: CASGRDSSTDTQYF. CDR3 DNA sequence: TGCGCCAGCGGCAGGGATTCTAGCACAGATACGCAGTATTTT. Variable domain in full (rest from reference TRBV5-1 and TRBJ2-3): KAGVTQTPRYLIKTRGQQVTLSCSPISGHRSVSWYQQTPGQGLQFLFEYFSETQRNKGNFPGRFSGRQFSNSRSEMNVSTLELGDSALYLCASGRDSSTDTQYFGPGTRLTVL.

This clone has only one observation. The chain employs TRBV7-2 and TRBJ2-3; no reliable D call. Germline V gene lookup returns CDR1 SGHTA and CDR2 FQGNSA. Trimming removed 3 bases from V and 5 bases from J, with 9 bases in between. The length of the CDR3 is 13 residues. The CDR3 DNA follows: TGTGCCAGCAGCTTTTCTTTGGGAGATACGCAGTATTTT. As protein: CASSFSLGDTQYF.

This chain connects TRBV28 to TRBJ1-2; D is unresolved. The V end was cut by 6 bases, the J end by 2 bases, with 7 bases between. CDR3 length: 12 amino acids. Looked up from germline, CDR1 is MDHEN and CDR2 is SYDVKM. Here the CDR3 reads CASRSGNYGYTF. CDR3 in DNA: TGTGCCAGCAGAAGTGGGAACTATGGCTACACCTTC.

This clone was counted a single time. The chain carries TRBV18 and TRBJ2-2, with D possibly being TRBD2 (5 bases). The germline V and J ends were trimmed by 3 bases and 1 base, with 12 bases remaining between them. The germline CDR1 and CDR2 sequences are KGHSH and LQKENI. The CDR3 is 16 amino acids. The CDR3 sequence is CASSPPFGMNTGELFF. The CDR3 bases are TGTGCCAGCTCACCTCCGTTCGGGATGAACACCGGGGAGCTGTTTTTT. The full variable domain, with the rest looked up from reference TRBV18 and TRBJ2-2, is NAGVMQNPRHLVRRRGQEARLRCSPMKGHSHVYWYRQLPEEGLKFMVYLQKENIIDESGMPKERFSAEFPKEGPSILRIQQVVRGDSAAYFCASSPPFGMNTGELFFGEGSRLTVL.

This chain joins TRBV11-2 and TRBJ1-3; 7 bases line up with TRBD1. The CDR3 is made up of 14 amino acids. CDR1 is SGHAT, CDR2 FQNNGV, per germline. V lost 8 bases to trimming and J lost 4 bases; unmatched junction nucleotides: 8. The CDR3 coding sequence is TGTGCCAGCGGAAGAGGGGGCGGAGGAAACACCATATATTTT. It translates to CASGRGGGGNTIYF.